This T cell receptor beta chain was sequenced during a study of beta chain features in type 1 diabetes. Study-wide findings and caveats: Fewer insertions but more deletions were seen at VDJ junctions in type 1 diabetes patients. For TCRB rearrangement, an influence of HLA type remained unresolved here.

On this clone: Its antigen remains unidentified.

V gave up 0 bases and J gave up 2 bases; unmatched junction bases: 3. Germline V lookup: CDR1 SGHTA, CDR2 FQGTGA. There are 16 residues in the CDR3. Reverse transcription of all isolated RNA meant that expressed TCRB transcripts were sequenced. Measured with immunoSEQ multiplex PCR; TCRdb has only the in-frame clones, and not every one. The repertoire has fewer than 650,000 clones, around a sixth of them found once; the top ten carry about 0.097%. Every donor provided one heparinised blood draw, which averaged approximately 120 mL. Sequencing was done on a sample of naive CD4+ T cells from blood. The sequence was collected from a man younger than 35 in good health. The chain combines TRBV7-3 with TRBJ2-7; 11 bases fit TRBD2. CDR3 sequence (DNA): TGTGCCAGCAGCTTAACTGGGACTAGCGGTCCCTACGAGCAGTACTTC. Translating it yields CASSLTGTSGPYEQYF.